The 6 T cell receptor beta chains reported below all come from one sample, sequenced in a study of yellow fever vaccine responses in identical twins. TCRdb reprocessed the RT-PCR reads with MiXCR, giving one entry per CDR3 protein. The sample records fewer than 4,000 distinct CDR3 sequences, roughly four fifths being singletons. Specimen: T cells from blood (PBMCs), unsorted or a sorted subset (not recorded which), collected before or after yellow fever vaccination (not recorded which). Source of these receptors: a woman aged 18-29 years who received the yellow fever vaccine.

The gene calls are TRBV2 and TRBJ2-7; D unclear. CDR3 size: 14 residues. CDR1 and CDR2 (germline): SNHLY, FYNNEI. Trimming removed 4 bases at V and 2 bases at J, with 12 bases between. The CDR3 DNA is TGTGCCAGCAGTGGAACCCAGATGCCCTACGAGCAGTACGTC. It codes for CASSGTQMPYEQYV.

CDR3 nucleotides: TGCGCCAGCAACGAGGGAAACACCATATATTTT. It is translated as CASNEGNTIYF. The chain links TRBV5-1 to TRBJ1-3; no definite D call. Germline V gene data show CDR1 as SGHRS and CDR2 as YFSETQ. Trimming pared 6 bases from V and 4 bases from J, leaving 5 bases between. The CDR3 contains 11 residues.

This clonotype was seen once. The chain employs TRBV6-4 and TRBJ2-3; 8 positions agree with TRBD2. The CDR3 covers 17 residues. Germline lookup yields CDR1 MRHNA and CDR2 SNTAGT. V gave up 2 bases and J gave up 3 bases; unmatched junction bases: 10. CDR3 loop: CASSDLRTSPATDTQYF. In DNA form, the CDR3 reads TGTGCCAGCAGTGACCTACGGACTAGCCCGGCGACAGATACGCAGTATTTT.

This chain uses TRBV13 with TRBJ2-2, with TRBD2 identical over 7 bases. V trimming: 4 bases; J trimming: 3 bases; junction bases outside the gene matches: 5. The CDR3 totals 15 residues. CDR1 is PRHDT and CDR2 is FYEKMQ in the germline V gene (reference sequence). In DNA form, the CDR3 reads TGTGCCAGCAGCTCTAGCGGCTATTACACCGGGGAGCTGTTTTTT. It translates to CASSSSGYYTGELFF.

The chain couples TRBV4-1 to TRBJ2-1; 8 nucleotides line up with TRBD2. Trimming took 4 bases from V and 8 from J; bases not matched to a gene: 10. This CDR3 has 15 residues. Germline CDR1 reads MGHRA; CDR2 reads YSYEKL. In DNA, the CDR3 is TGCGCCAGCAGCCTGACTAGCGCCAGAGGCTATGAGCAGTTCTTC. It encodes CASSLTSARGYEQFF.

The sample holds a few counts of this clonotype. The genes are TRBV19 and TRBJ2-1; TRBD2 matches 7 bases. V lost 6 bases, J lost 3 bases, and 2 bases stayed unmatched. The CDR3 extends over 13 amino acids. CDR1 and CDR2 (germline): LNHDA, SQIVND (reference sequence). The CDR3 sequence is CASRQRGYNEQFF. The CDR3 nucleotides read TGTGCCAGTAGGCAGCGGGGCTACAATGAGCAGTTCTTC.